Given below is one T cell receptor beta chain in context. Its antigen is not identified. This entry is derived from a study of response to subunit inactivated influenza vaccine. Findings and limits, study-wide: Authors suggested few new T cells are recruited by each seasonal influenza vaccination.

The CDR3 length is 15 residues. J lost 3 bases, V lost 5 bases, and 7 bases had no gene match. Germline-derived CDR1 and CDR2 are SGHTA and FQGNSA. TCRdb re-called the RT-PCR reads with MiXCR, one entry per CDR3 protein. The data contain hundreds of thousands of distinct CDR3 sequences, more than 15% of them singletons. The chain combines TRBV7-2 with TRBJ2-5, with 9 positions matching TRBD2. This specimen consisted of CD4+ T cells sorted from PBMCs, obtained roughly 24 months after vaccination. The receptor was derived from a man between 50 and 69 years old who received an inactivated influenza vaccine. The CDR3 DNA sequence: TGTGCCAGCAGCCCTCGGGCGGGGGGGAAAGAGACCCAGTACTTC. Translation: CASSPRAGGKETQYF.